This T cell receptor beta chain is from a study of blood T cell repertoires in COVID-19 (dated by TCRdb to the early 2020s). Notes on the research overall: Samples covering the acute and convalescent phases of COVID-19 were provided by collaborators in the United States, Italy and Spain. The prospective study material was composed of cDNA or gDNA derived from T cells, B-cell-depleted T cells, or PBMCs. The samples were drawn from two sources: the first 160 participants of the ongoing ImmuneRACE study, and fewer than 1,500 subjects contributed by 6 global collaborators. Where available, HLA class I and class II types were obtained from metadata supplied by the sample provider rather than from assay-based typing. The repertoires were made available in a free public database intended to serve as a resource for research on the immune response to SARS-CoV-2. Sample metadata almost always included a de-identified subject ID, COVID-19 status, age in years and sex. The dataset comprised deeply sampled blood TCRbeta repertoires from subjects exposed to, actively infected with, or recovered from COVID-19.

General study outcomes and caveats: Clinical and demographic metadata were provided uncurated, with the amount varying by source and participant.

The CDR3 numbers 15 residues from cysteine through phenylalanine. Of all the DNA, just the CDR3 is kept, 45 bases in frame from base 1. CDR1 and CDR2 are drawn from the germline V gene: SGDLS, YYNGEE. Trimming takes 1 base from V and 1 base from J, and the germline ends sit 9 bases apart. Worth noting for this clone: Its antigen is still unknown. No much larger clonotype is one base removed from it; base qualities were not supplied.

Whole blood was collected in K2EDTA tubes by collaborating institutions according to the institutions' own protocols. For TCRbeta analysis, collaborators shipped samples as frozen whole blood, isolated PBMCs, or DNA extracted from either of those sample types. TCRbeta CDR3 regions were amplified from genomic DNA by means of the immunoSEQ Assay, a bias-controlled multiplex PCR. The authors' pipeline ran thus. Nucleated cell counts per sample were estimated from amplification of reference gene primers within the assay. To quantify the absolute abundance of each unique TCRbeta CDR3 rearrangement, sequence reads were collapsed and filtered. For each sample, productive Simpson clonality was calculated as the square root of Simpson's diversity index over productive rearrangements. The table comes from immuneACCESS by way of TCRdb, which keeps in-frame sequences with V and J called. Part of the clones is missing from these tables; in studies checked, under half for an unresolved V gene and the rest for unknown reasons. V and J calls and clone size are those listed in that table; D and trimming were worked out from the DNA. The table for this sample lists 90,000 to 120,000 clones; roughly nine tenths of them were counted only once. The biggest ten clones account for 4.9% of the sample.

Sequencing was done on a sample of peripheral blood. The source is a man aged 35-49 years with active or convalescent COVID-19. The chain employs TRBV9 and TRBJ2-1; no D gene can be assigned with confidence. In nucleotide form, the sequence is TGTGCCAGCAGCGTATCGACTGGGTCCTACAATGAGCAGTTCTTC. It specifies CASSVSTGSYNEQFF.